One and the same sample provided the 2 T cell receptor beta chains below, sequenced in a study of blood T cell repertoires in COVID-19. The repertoire was sequenced with immunoSEQ multiplex PCR; TCRdb's copy has only in-frame clones and lacks some. The top ten clones hold around 3.6% of a sample with approximately 260,000 clones, about 80% of them seen once. Material for sequencing was PBMCs or T cells enriched from blood (not recorded which). The receptors were sampled from a man aged 45 to 65 who had recovered from COVID-19.

The chain joins TRBV19 to TRBJ1-6; 7 positions match TRBD1. Germline assignment: CDR1 LNHDA and CDR2 SQIVND (reference sequence). With V trimmed by 4 bases and J by 0 bases, 6 bases remained unmatched. The CDR3 sequence is 17 residues long. The CDR3 sequence: CASSTGQRSSYNSPLHF. In DNA form, the CDR3 reads TGTGCCAGTAGTACGGGACAGAGAAGCTCCTATAATTCACCCCTCCACTTT.

V usage is TRBV6-5 and J usage is TRBJ1-5, with unresolved D. V was pared by 6 bases and J by 7 bases, with 19 bases between. The CDR3 consists of 15 residues. The germline V gene encodes CDR1 MNHEY and CDR2 SVGAGI. CDR3 in amino acids: CASRGGGGLGQPQHF. CDR3 nucleotides: TGTGCCAGCAGAGGAGGCGGAGGGCTGGGCCAGCCCCAGCATTTT.